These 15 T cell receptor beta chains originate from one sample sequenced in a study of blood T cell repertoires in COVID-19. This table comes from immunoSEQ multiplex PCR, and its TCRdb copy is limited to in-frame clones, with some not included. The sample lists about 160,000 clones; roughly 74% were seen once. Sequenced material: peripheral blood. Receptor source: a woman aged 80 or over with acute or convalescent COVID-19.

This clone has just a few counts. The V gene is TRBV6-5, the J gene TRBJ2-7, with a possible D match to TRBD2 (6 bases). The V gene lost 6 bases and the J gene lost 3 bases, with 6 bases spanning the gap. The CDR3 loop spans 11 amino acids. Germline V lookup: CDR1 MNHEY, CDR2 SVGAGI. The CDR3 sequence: CASRDYYEQYF. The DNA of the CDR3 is TGTGCCAGCAGGGACTACTACGAGCAGTACTTC.

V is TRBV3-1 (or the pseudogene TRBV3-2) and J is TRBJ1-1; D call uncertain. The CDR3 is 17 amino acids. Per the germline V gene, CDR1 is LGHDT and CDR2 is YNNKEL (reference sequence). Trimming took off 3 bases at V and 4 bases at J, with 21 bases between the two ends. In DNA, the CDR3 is TGTGCCAGCAGCCACCTCGGGTCAATCCGGGGAGGCACTGAAGCTTTCTTT. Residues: CASSHLGSIRGGTEAFF.

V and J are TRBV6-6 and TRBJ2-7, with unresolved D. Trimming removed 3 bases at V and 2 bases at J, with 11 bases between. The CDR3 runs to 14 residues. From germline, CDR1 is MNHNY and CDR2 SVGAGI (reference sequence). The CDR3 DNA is TGTGCCAGCAGTTATTGGCAATCCACCTACGAGCAGTACTTC. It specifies CASSYWQSTYEQYF.

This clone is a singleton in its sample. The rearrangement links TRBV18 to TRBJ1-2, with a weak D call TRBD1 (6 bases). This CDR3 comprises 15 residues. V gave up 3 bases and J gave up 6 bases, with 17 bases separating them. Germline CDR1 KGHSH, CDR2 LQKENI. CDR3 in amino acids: CASSPNEAGADGYTF. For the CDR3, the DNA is TGTGCCAGCTCACCTAACGAGGCGGGGGCCGATGGCTACACCTTC.

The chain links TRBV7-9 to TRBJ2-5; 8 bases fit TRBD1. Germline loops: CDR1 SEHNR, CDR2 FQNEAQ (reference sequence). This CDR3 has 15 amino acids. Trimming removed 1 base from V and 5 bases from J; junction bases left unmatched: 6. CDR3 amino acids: CASSLGPDRAETQYF. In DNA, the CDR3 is TGTGCCAGCAGCTTAGGCCCGGACAGGGCGGAGACCCAGTACTTC.

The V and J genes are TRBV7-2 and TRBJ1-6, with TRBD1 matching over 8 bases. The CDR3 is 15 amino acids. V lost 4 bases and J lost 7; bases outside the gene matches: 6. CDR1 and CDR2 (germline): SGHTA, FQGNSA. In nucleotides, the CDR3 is TGTGCCAGCAGCTCGCAGGGGGCTATCAATTCACCCCTCCACTTT. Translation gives CASSSQGAINSPLHF.

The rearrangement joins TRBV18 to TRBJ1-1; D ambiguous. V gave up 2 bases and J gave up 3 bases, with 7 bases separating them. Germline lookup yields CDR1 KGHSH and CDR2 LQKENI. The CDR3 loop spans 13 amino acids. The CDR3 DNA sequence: TGTGCCAGCTCACCATTACAAGACACTGAAGCTTTCTTT. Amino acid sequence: CASSPLQDTEAFF.

The CDR3 bases are TGTGCCAGCAGCACCCGCTTCGGGACAGGGGAATTCAATGAGCAGTTCTTC. The encoded protein is CASSTRFGTGEFNEQFF. The gene calls are TRBV11-2 and TRBJ2-1, with 10 bases lining up with TRBD1. The ends lost 5 bases at V and 6 bases at J; junction bases unmatched: 13. The CDR3 runs to 17 residues. Germline CDR1 reads SGHAT; CDR2 reads FQNNGV.

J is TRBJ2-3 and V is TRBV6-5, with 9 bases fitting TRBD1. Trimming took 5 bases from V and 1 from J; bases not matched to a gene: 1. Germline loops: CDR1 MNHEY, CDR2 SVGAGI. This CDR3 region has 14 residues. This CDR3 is CASSRTGGTDTQYF. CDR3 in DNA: TGTGCCAGCAGTCGGACAGGGGGCACAGATACGCAGTATTTT.

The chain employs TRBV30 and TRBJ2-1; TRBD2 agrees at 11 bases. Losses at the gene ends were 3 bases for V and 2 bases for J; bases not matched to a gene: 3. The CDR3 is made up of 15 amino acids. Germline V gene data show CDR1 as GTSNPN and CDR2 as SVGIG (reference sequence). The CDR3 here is CAWRATSGAYNEQFF. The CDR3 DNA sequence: TGTGCCTGGAGGGCGACTAGCGGGGCCTACAATGAGCAGTTCTTC.

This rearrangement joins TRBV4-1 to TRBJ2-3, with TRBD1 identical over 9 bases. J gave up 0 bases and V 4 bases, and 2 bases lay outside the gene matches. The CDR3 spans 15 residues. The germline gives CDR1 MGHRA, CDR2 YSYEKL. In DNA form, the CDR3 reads TGCGCCAGCAGCCTACAGGGGGCGAGCACAGATACGCAGTATTTT. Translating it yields CASSLQGASTDTQYF.

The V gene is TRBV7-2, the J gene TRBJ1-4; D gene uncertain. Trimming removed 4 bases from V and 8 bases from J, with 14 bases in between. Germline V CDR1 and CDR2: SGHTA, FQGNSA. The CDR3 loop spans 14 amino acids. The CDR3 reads CASSWRVAEEKLFF. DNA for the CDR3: TGTGCCAGCAGCTGGAGGGTTGCTGAGGAAAAACTGTTTTTT.

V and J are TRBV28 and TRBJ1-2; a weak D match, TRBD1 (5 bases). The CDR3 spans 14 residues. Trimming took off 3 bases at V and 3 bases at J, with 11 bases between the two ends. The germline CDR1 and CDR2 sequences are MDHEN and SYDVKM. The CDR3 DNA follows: TGTGCCAGCAGTTTTGGGGGGGTGTACTATGGCTACACCTTC. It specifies CASSFGGVYYGYTF.

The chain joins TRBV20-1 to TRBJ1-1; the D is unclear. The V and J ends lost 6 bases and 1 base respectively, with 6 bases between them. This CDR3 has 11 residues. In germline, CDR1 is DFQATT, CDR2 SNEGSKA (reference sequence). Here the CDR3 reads CSATGNTEAFF. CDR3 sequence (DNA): TGCAGTGCAACCGGGAACACTGAAGCTTTCTTT.

The CDR3, as DNA: TGTGCCAGCAGTTACTCTGCTAGCGGGGGGGCGGATACGCAGTATTTT. This encodes CASSYSASGGADTQYF. The chain is built from TRBV6-5 and TRBJ2-3, with 12 bases identical to TRBD2. The CDR3 loop spans 16 amino acids. J gave up 6 bases and V 0 bases, and 4 bases lay outside the gene matches. The germline V gene encodes CDR1 MNHEY and CDR2 SVGAGI.